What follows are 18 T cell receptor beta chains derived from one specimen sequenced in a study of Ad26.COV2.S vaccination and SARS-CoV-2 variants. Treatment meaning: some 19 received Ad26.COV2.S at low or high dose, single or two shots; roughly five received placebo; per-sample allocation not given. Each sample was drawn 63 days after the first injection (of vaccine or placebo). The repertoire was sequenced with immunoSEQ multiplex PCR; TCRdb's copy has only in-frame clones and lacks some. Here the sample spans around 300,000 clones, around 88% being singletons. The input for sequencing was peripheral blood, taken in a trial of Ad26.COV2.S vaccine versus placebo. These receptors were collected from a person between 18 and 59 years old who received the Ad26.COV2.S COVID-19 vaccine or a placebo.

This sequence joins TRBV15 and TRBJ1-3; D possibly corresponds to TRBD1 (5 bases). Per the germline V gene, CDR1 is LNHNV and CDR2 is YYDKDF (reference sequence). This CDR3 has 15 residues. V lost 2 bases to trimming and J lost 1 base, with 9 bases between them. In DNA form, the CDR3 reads TGTGCCACCAGCAGAAACAGGAATTCTGGAAACACCATATATTTT. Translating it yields CATSRNRNSGNTIYF.

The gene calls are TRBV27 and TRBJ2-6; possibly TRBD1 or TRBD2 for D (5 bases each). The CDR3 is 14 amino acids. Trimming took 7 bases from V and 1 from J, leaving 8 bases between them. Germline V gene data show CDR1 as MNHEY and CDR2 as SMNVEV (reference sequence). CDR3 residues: CASKWGSGANVLTF. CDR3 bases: TGTGCCAGCAAATGGGGGTCTGGGGCCAACGTCCTGACTTTC.

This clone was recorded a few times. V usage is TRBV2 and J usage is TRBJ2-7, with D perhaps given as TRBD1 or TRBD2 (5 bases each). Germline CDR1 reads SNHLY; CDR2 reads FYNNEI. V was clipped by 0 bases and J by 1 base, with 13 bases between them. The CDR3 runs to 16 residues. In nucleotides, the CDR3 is TGTGCCAGCAGTGAAGCGGGCGAGGGGATATCCTACGAGCAGTACTTC. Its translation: CASSEAGEGISYEQYF.

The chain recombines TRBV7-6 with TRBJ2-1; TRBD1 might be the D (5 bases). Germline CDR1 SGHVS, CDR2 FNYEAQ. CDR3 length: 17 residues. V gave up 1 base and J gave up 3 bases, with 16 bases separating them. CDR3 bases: TGTGCCAGCAGCTTAGAGACAGCTACCCCCTTCTACAATGAGCAGTTCTTC. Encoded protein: CASSLETATPFYNEQFF.

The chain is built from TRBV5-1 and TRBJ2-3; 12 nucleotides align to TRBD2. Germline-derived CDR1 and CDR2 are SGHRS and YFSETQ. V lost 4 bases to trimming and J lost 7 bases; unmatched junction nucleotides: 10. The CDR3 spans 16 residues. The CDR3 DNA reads TGCGCCAGCAGCGAGGGGACTAGCGGGTCGATATATACGCAGTATTTT. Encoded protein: CASSEGTSGSIYTQYF.

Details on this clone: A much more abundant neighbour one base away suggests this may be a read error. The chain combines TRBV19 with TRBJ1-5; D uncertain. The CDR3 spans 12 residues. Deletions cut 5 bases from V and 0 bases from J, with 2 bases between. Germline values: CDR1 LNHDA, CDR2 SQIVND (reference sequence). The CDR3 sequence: CASSYSNQPQHF. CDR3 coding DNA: TGTGCCAGTAGTTATAGCAATCAGCCCCAGCATTTT.

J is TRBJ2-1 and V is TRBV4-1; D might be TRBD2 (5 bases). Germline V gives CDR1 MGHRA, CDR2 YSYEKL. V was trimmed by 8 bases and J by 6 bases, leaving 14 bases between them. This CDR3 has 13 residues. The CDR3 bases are TGCGCCAGCCGGGATCTGGTGATCAATGAGCAGTTCTTC. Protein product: CASRDLVINEQFF.

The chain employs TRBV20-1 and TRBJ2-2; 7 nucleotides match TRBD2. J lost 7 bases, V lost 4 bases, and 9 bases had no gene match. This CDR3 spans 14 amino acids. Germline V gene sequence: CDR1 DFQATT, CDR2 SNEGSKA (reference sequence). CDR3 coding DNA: TGCAGTGCTACTGAACTAGCGCGTGGCGGGGAGCTGTTTTTT. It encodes CSATELARGGELFF.

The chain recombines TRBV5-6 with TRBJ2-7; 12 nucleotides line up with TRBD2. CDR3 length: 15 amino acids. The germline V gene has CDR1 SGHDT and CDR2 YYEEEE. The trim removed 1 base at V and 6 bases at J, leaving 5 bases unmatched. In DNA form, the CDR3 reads TGTGCCAGCAGCTTGCGACTAGCGGGGGTGGTCGAGCAGTACTTC. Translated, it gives CASSLRLAGVVEQYF.

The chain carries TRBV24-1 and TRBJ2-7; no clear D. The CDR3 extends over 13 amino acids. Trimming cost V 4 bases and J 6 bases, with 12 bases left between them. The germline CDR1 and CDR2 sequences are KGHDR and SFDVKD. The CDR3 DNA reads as TGTGCCACCAGTGAAGCCATGACGGCCGAGCAGTACTTC. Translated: CATSEAMTAEQYF.

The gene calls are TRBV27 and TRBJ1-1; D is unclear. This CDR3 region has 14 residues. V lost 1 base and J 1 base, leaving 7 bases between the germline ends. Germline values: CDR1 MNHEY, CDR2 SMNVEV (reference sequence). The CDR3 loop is CASSLYPGNTEAFF. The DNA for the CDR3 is TGTGCCAGCAGTTTATATCCAGGGAACACTGAAGCTTTCTTT.

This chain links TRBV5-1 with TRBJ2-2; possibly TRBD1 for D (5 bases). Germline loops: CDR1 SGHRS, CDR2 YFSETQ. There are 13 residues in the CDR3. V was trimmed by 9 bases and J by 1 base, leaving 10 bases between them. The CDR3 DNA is TGCGCCATCTCGACAGTGAACACCGGGGAGCTGTTTTTT. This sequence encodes CAISTVNTGELFF.

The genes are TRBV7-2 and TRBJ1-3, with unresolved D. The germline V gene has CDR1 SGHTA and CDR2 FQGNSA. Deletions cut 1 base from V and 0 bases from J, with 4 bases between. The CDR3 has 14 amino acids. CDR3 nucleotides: TGTGCCAGCAGCTTAGATCCCTCTGGAAACACCATATATTTT. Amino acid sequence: CASSLDPSGNTIYF.

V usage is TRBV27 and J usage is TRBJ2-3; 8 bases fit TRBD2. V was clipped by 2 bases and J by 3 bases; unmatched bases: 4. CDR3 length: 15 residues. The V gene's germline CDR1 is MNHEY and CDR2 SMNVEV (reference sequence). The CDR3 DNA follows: TGTGCCAGCAGTTTAGCTACTAGCGGAACAGATACGCAGTATTTT. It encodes CASSLATSGTDTQYF.

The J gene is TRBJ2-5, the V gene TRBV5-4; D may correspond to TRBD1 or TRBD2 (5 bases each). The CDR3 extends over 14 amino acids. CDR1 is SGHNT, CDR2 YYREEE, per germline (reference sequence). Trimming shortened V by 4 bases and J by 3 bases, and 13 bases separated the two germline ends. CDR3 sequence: CASSLGTKEETQYF. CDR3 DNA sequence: TGTGCCAGCAGCCTAGGGACCAAGGAAGAGACCCAGTACTTC.

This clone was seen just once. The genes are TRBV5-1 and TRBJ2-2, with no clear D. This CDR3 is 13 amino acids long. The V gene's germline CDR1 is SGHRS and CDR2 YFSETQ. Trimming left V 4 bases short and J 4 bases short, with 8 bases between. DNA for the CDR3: TGCGCCAGCAGCGACCATTCCACCGGGGAGCTGTTTTTT. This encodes CASSDHSTGELFF.

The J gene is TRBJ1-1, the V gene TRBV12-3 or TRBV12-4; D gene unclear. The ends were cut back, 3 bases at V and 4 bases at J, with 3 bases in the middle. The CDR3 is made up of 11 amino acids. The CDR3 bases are TGTGCCAGCAGTTTTAGCACTGAAGCTTTCTTT. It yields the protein CASSFSTEAFF.

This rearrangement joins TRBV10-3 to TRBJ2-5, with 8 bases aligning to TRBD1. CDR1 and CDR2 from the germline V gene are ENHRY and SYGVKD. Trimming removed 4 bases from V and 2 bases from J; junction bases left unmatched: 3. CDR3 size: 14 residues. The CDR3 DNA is TGTGCCATCAGTGGGACAGGGCAGCAAGAGACCCAGTACTTC. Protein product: CAISGTGQQETQYF.